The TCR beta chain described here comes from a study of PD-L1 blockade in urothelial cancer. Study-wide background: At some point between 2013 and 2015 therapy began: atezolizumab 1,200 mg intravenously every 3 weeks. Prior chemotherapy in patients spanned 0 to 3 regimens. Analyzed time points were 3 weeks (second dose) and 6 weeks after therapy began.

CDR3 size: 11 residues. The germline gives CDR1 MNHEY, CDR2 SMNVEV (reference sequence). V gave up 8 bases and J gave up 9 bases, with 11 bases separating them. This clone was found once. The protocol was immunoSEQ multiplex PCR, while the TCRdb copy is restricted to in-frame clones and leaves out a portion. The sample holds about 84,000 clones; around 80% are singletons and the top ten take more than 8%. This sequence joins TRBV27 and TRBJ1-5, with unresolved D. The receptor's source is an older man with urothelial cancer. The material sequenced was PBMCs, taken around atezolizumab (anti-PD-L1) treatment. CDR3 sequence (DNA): TGTGCCAGCGGAGGATCGGGGCCCCAGCATTTT. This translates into CASGGSGPQHF.